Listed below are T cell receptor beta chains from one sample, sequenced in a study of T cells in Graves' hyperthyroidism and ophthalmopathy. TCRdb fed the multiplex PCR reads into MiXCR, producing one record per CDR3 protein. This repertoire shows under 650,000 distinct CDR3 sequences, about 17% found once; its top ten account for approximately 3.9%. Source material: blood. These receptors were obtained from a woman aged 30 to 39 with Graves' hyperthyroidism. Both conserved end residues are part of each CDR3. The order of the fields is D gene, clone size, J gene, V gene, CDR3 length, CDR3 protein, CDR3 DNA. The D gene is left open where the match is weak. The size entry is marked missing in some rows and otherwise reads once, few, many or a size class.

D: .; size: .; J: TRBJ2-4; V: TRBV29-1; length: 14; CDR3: CSVASGGLGNIQYF; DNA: TGCAGCGTCGCCTCAGGGGGGCTCGGAAACATTCAGTACTTC
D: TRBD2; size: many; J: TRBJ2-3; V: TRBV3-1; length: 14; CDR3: CASSLSGSGDTQYF; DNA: TGTGCCAGTTCCCTTAGCGGGAGCGGTGATACGCAGTATTTT
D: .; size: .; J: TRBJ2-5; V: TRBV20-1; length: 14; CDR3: CSAVVGVIQETQYF; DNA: TGCAGTGCCGTGGTGGGAGTAATCCAAGAGACCCAGTACTTC
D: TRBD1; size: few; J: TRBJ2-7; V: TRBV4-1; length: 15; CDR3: CASSRPGQVPYEQYF; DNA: TGCGCCAGCAGCCGACCAGGACAGGTACCCTACGAGCAGTACTTC
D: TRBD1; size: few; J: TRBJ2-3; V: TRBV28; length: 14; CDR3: CASSGDRAVDTQYF; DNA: TGTGCCAGCAGTGGAGACAGGGCGGTAGATACGCAGTATTTT
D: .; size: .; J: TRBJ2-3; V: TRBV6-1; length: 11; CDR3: CASQRVIAQYF; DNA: TGTGCCAGCCAGAGGGTAATCGCGCAGTATTTT
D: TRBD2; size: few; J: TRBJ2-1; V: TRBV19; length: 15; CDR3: CASSQPSGGYNEQFF; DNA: TGTGCCAGTAGTCAACCTAGCGGGGGGTACAATGAGCAGTTCTTC
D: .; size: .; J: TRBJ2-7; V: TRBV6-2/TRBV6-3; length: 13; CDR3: CASSFLLAGEQYF; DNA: TGTGCCAGCAGTTTCTTATTAGCAGGGGAGCAGTACTTC
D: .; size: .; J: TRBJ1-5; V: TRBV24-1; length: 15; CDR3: CATSEGGAGNQPQHF; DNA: TGTGCCACCAGTGAAGGGGGGGCTGGCAATCAGCCCCAGCATTTT
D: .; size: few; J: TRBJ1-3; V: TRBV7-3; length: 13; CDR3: CASSAGQGNTIYF; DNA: TGTGCCAGCAGCGCCGGACAGGGAAACACCATATATTTT
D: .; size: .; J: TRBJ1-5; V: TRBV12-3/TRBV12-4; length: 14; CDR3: CASSNRRYNQPQHF; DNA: TGTGCCAGCAGTAACCGACGGTACAATCAGCCCCAGCATTTT
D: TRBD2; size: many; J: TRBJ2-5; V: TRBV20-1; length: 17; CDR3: CSATGSFSGIDQETQYF; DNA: TGCAGTGCTACCGGATCCTTCAGCGGGATAGACCAAGAGACCCAGTACTTC
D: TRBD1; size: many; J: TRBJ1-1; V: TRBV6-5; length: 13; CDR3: CASSYVQGGEAFF; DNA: TGTGCCAGCAGTTACGTACAGGGGGGTGAAGCTTTCTTT
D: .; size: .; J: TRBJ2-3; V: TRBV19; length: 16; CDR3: CASSIATTGIRDTQYF; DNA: TGTGCCAGTAGTATCGCCACGACAGGTATCAGGGATACGCAGTATTTT
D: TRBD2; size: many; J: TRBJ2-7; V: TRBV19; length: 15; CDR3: CASSSSSGSAYEQYF; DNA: TGTGCCAGTAGTTCTTCTAGCGGGAGCGCCTACGAGCAGTACTTC
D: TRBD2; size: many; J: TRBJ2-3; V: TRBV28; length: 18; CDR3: CASRSGTSGRASRDTQYF; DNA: TGTGCCAGCAGATCCGGGACTAGCGGGAGGGCCAGTAGAGATACGCAGTATTTT
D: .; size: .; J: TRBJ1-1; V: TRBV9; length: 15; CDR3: CASSLVTVSNTEAFF; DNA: TGTGCCAGCAGCCTAGTGACAGTATCGAACACTGAAGCTTTCTTT
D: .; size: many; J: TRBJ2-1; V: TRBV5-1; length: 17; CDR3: CASSYLSGDHRGNEQFF; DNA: TGCGCCAGCAGCTATCTTAGCGGAGACCATCGGGGCAATGAGCAGTTCTTC
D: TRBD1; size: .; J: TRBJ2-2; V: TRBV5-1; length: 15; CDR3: CASKASTGDTGGLFF; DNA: TGCGCCAGCAAAGCCTCGACAGGGGACACCGGGGGGCTGTTTTTT
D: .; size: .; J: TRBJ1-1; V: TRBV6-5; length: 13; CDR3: CASSYAPGQEAFF; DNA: TGTGCCAGCAGTTACGCCCCCGGCCAGGAAGCTTTCTTT
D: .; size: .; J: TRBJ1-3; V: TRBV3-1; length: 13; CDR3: CASSQSSGNTIYF; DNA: TGTGCCAGCAGCCAGAGCTCTGGAAACACCATATATTTT
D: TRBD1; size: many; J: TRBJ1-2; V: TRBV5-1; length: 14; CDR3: CASSLEGGGYGYTF; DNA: TGCGCCAGCAGCTTGGAAGGGGGCGGTTATGGCTACACCTTC
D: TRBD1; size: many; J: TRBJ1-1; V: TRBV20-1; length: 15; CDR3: CSARDWTGKNTEAFF; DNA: TGCAGTGCTAGAGATTGGACAGGGAAGAACACTGAAGCTTTCTTT
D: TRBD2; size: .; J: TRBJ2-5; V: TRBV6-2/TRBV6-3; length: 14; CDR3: CASGLQREGGTQYF; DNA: TGTGCCAGCGGACTCCAGCGGGAGGGAGGGACCCAGTACTTC
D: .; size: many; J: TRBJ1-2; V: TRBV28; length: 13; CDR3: CASRTGSDYGYTF; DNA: TGTGCCAGCAGAACAGGGAGCGACTATGGCTACACCTTC
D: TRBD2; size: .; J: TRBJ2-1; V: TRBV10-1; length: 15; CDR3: CASSESGGELDEQFF; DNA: TGCGCCAGCAGTGAGTCGGGAGGGGAATTGGATGAGCAGTTCTTC
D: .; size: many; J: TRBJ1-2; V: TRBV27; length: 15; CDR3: CASREPRGAVYGYTF; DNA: TGTGCCAGCAGGGAACCCCGGGGGGCCGTCTATGGCTACACCTTC
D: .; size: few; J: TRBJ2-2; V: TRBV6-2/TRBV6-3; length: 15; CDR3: CASSYLPRVPGELFF; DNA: TGTGCCAGCAGTTACTTACCGCGGGTGCCCGGGGAGCTGTTTTTT
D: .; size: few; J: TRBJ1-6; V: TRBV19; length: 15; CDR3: CASSPTGVYNSPLHF; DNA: TGTGCCAGTAGCCCGACTGGGGTCTATAATTCACCCCTCCACTTT
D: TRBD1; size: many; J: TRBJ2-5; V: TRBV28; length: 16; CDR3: CASSSHPWTGQETQYF; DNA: TGTGCCAGCAGTTCCCATCCTTGGACAGGTCAAGAGACCCAGTACTTC
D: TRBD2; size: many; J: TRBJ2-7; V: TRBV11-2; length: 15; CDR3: CASSLLAGGPYEQYF; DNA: TGTGCCAGCAGCTTACTAGCGGGAGGGCCCTACGAGCAGTACTTC
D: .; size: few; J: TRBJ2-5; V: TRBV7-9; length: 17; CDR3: CAASGTPLAPRGETQYF; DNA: TGTGCCGCGTCAGGGACACCCCTAGCCCCTAGGGGGGAGACCCAGTACTTC
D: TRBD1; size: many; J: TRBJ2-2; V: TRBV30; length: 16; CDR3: CAWALVGGMNTGELFF; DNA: TGTGCCTGGGCCCTAGTAGGGGGCATGAACACCGGGGAGCTGTTTTTT
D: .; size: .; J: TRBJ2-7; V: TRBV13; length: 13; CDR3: CASSLSVSGEQYF; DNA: TGTGCCAGCAGCTTATCCGTATCGGGCGAGCAGTACTTC
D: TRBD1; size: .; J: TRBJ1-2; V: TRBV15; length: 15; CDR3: CATSSSLDRGLGYTF; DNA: TGTGCCACCAGCAGTAGTTTGGACAGGGGGCTTGGCTACACCTTC